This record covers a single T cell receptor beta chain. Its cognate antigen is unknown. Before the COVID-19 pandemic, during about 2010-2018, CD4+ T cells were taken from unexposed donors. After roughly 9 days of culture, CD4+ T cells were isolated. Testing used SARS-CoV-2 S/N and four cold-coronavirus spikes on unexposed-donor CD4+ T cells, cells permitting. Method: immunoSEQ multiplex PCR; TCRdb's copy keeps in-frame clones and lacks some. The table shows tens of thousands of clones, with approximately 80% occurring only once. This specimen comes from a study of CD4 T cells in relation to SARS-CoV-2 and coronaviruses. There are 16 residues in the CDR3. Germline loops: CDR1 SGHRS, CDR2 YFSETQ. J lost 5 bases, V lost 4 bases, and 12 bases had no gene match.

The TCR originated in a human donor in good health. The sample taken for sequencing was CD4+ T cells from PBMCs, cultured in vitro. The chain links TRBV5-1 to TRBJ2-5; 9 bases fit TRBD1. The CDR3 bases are TGCGCCAGCAGCAAATTTCCGGGACAGGGAACGGAGACCCAGTACTTC. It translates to CASSKFPGQGTETQYF.